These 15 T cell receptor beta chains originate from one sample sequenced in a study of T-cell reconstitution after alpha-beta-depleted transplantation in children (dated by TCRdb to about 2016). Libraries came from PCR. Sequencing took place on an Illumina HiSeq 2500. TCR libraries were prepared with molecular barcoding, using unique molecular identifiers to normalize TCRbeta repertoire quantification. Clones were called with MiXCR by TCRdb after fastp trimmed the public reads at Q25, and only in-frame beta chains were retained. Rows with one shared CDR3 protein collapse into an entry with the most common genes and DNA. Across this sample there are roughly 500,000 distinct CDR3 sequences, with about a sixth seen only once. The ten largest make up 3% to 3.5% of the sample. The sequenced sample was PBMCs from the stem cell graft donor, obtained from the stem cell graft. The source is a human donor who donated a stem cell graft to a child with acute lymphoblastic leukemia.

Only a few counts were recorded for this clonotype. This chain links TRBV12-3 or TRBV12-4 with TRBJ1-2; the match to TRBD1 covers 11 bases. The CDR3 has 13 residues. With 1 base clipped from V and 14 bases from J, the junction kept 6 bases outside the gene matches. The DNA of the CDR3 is TGTGCCAGCAGTTTAGGGACAGGGGGCACGGGAACCTTC. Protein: CASSLGTGGTGTF.

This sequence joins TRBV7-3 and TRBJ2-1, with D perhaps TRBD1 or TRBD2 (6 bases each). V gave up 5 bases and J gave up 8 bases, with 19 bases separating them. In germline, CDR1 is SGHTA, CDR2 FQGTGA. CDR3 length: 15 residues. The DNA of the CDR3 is TGTGCCAGCAGCAACCTAGGGGGGACGGGCGATGAGCAGTTCTTC. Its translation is CASSNLGGTGDEQFF.

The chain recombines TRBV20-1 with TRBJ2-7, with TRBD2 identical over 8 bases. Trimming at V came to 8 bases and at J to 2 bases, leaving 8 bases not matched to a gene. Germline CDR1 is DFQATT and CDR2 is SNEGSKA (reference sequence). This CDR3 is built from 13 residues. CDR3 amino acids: CSPGLAPTYEQYF. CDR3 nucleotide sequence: TGCAGTCCAGGACTAGCCCCGACCTACGAGCAGTACTTC.

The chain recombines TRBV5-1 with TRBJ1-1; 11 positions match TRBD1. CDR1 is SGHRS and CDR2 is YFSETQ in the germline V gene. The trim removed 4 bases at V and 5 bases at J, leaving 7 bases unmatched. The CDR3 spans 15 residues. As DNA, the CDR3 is TGCGCCAGCAGCCATGGACAGGGGGCCTCAACTGAAGCTTTCTTT. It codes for CASSHGQGASTEAFF.

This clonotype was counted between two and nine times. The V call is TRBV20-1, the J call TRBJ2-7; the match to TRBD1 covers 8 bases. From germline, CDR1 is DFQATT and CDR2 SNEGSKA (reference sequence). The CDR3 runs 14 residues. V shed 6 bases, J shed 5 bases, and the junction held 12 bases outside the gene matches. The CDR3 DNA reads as TGCAGTGCCGCACTCCGGGACAGGTACCACGAGCAGTACTTC. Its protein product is CSAALRDRYHEQYF.

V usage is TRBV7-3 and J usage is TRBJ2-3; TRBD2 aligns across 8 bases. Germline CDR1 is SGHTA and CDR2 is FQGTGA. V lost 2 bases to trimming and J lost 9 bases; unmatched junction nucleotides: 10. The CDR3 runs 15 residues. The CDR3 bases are TGTGCCAGCAGCTTAGACCCGGGACTAGTAGTCACGCAGTATTTT. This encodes CASSLDPGLVVTQYF.

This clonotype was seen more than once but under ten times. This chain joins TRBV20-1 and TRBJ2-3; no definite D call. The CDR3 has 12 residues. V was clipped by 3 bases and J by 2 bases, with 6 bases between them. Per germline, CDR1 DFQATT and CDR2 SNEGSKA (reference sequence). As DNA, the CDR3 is TGCAGTGCTAGGGCGGCCACAGATACGCAGTATTTT. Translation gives CSARAATDTQYF.

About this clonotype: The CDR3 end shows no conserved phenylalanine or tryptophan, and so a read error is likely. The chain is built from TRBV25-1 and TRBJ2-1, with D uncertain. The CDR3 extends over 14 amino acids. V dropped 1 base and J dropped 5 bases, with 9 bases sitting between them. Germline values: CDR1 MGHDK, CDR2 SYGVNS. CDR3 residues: CASSESTLDNEQFL. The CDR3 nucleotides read TGTGCCAGCAGTGAATCGACACTCGACAATGAGCAGTTCTTG.

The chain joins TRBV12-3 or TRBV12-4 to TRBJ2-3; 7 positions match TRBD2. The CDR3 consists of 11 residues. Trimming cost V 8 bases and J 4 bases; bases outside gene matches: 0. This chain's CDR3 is CASREADTQYF. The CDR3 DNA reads TGTGCCAGCCGGGAGGCAGATACGCAGTATTTT.

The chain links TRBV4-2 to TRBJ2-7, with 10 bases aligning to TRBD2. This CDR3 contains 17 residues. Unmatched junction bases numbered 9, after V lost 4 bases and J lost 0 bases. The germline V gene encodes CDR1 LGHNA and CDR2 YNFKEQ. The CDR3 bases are TGTGCCAGCAGCCCGGGGACCGGACTAGCGGCCTCCTACGAGCAGTACTTC. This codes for CASSPGTGLAASYEQYF.

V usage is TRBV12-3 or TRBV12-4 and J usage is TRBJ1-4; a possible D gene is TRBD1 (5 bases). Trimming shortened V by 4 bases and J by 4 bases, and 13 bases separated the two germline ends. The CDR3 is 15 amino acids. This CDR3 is CASSSAGAVNEKLFF. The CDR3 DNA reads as TGTGCCAGCAGTTCTGCCGGGGCCGTTAATGAAAAACTGTTTTTT.

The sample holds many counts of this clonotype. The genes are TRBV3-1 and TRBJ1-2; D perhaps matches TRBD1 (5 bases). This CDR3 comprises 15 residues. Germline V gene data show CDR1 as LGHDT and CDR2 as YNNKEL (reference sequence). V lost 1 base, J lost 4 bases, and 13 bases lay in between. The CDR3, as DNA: TGTGCCAGCAGCCAAGGATCAGGACACCGCTATGGCTACACCTTC. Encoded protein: CASSQGSGHRYGYTF.

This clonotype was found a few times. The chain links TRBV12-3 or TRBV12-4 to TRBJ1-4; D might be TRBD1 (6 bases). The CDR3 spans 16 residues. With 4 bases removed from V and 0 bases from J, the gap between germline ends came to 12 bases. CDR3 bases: TGTGCCAGCAGTTCTAAGTACAGGGCAACTAATGAAAAACTGTTTTTT. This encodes CASSSKYRATNEKLFF.

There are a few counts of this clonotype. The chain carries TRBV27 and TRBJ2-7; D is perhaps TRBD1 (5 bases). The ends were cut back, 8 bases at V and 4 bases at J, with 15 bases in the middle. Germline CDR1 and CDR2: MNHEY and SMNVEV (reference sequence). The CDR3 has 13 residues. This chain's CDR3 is CASSRGQAYEQYF. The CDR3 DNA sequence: TGTGCCAGCTCTAGGGGCCAGGCTTACGAGCAGTACTTC.

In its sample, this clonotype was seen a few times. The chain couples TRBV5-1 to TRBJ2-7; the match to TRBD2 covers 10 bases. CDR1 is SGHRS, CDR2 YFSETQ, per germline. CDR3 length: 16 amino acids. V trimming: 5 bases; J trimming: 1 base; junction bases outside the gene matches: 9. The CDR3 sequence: CASSLMELAGSYEQYF. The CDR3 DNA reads TGCGCCAGCAGTCTGATGGAACTAGCGGGATCCTACGAGCAGTACTTC.